The 7 T cell receptor beta chains presented below share a single source sample, sequenced in a study of type 1 regulatory T cells. Via MiXCR, TCRdb re-called the reads, giving one row per CDR3 protein. Of some 15,000 distinct CDR3 sequences detected, approximately 15% appear once; the ten largest clones hold approximately 15%. Their antigen targets remain unknown. The sample was cultured T cells, either the whole culture or a sorted T cell fraction (not recorded which). These receptors were obtained from a human donor in good health.

This clonotype was observed many times. The gene calls are TRBV25-1 and TRBJ2-1; tentative D call: TRBD2 (7 bases). Germline CDR1 and CDR2: MGHDK and SYGVNS. Deletions cut 1 base from V and 9 bases from J, with 19 bases between. This CDR3 comprises 16 residues. CDR3 sequence reads: CASSEWGGRNFFEQFF. The CDR3 DNA sequence: TGTGCCAGCAGTGAATGGGGGGGGCGCAACTTCTTTGAGCAGTTCTTC.

The rearrangement links TRBV7-2 to TRBJ1-5; the D gene is possibly TRBD1 (6 bases). This CDR3 has 13 amino acids. The V end lost 3 bases, the J end lost 5 bases, and 8 bases lay between the germline ends. Germline V gene sequence: CDR1 SGHTA, CDR2 FQGNSA. The CDR3 spells CASSFDRYQPQHF. CDR3 sequence (DNA): TGTGCCAGCAGCTTCGACAGGTATCAGCCCCAGCATTTT.

Within the sample, this clonotype is medium-sized. This chain links TRBV27 with TRBJ2-5, with D possibly being TRBD1 (6 bases). The CDR3 extends over 15 amino acids. Trimming took 4 bases from V and 1 from J, leaving 13 bases between them. Germline CDR1 and CDR2: MNHEY and SMNVEV (reference sequence). The CDR3 DNA sequence: TGTGCCAGCAGTTCTGCACAGGGACCCCAAGAGACCCAGTACTTC. Translation gives CASSSAQGPQETQYF.

This clonotype was observed a handful of times. The chain couples TRBV5-1 to TRBJ2-7; 9 bases map to TRBD1. With V trimmed by 3 bases and J by 6 bases, 4 bases remained unmatched. Germline V CDR1 and CDR2: SGHRS, YFSETQ. CDR3 length equals 13 residues. CDR3: CASSSQGAGEQYF. The DNA for the CDR3 is TGCGCCAGCAGCTCACAGGGGGCGGGCGAGCAGTACTTC.

There are a few counts of this clonotype. The chain carries TRBV19 and TRBJ2-1; D possibly matches TRBD1 or TRBD2 (5 bases each). Deletions cut 8 bases from V and 5 bases from J, with 13 bases between. CDR1 is LNHDA, CDR2 SQIVND, per germline (reference sequence). The CDR3 loop spans 13 amino acids. CDR3 in DNA: TGTGCCAGTGCAGGGAGATTGGACAATGAGCAGTTCTTC. Its translation is CASAGRLDNEQFF.

This clonotype came up many times. The chain joins TRBV6-2 or TRBV6-3 to TRBJ2-1; D remains unclear. V was pared by 4 bases and J by 0 bases, with 4 bases between. CDR1 is MNHEY, CDR2 SVGEGT, per germline. There are 13 residues in the CDR3. CDR3 sequence (DNA): TGTGCCAGCAGTTCCCGCTCCTACAATGAGCAGTTCTTC. Translating gives CASSSRSYNEQFF.

CDR3 bases: TGTGCCAGCTCCGGGACAGTGAACACTGAAGCTTTCTTT. As protein: CASSGTVNTEAFF. This rearrangement joins TRBV18 to TRBJ1-1; TRBD1 aligns across 7 bases. Germline lookup yields CDR1 KGHSH and CDR2 LQKENI. The CDR3 extends over 13 amino acids. The V segment lost 6 bases and the J segment 0 bases; nucleotides outside the gene matches: 1.